This note documents a single T cell receptor beta chain sequence. Its antigen is as yet unknown. Germline and junction disagree at one end, which may indicate a read error. This entry belongs to a study of metastatic and nonmetastatic thyroid tumors. Whole-study context: Malignant and benign thyroid patients had repertoires compared in peripheral blood and tumor or nodule tissue.

Germline lookup yields CDR1 MNHEY and CDR2 SMNVEV (reference sequence). The CDR3 totals 12 residues. Study-wide findings and caveats: Versus benign nodules, malignant thyroid tumors reportedly had significantly higher TCR beta diversity, in blood and tumor.

All patients were treatment-naive before thyroid surgery. Study processing details: Between-group CDR3 differences, defined by clinicopathological status, yielded a distant-metastasis classifier for papillary thyroid cancer. TCRdb ran MiXCR on the PCR reads. The V and J calls here are based on TCRdb, not the publication. This sample has roughly 57,000 clones; more than 20% occur once, and the top ten carry approximately 4%. What was sequenced was blood. This chain links TRBV27 with TRBJ1-6; perhaps TRBD1 as D (5 bases). The source is a female donor with papillary thyroid cancer or a benign thyroid nodule (not recorded which). Some clones in this sample may be carry-over from other donors' samples. The CDR3 here is CASRDTSRPLHF. The CDR3 region has the DNA TGTGCCAGCAGGGACACATCTAGGCCCCTGCACTTT.